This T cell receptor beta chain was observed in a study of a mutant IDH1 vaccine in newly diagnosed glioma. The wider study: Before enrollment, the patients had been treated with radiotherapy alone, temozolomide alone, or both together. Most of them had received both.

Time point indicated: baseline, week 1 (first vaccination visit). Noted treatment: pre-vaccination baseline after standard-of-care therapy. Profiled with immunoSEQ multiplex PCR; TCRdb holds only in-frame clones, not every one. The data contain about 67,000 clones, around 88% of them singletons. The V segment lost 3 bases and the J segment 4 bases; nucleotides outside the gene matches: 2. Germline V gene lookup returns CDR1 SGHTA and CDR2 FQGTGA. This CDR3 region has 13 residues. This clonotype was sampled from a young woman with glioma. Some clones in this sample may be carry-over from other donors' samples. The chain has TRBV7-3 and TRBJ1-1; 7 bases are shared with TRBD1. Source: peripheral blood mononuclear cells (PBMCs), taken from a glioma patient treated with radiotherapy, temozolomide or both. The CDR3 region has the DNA TGTGCCAGCAGCTTCGACAGGGTCACTGAAGCTTTCTTT. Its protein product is CASSFDRVTEAFF.